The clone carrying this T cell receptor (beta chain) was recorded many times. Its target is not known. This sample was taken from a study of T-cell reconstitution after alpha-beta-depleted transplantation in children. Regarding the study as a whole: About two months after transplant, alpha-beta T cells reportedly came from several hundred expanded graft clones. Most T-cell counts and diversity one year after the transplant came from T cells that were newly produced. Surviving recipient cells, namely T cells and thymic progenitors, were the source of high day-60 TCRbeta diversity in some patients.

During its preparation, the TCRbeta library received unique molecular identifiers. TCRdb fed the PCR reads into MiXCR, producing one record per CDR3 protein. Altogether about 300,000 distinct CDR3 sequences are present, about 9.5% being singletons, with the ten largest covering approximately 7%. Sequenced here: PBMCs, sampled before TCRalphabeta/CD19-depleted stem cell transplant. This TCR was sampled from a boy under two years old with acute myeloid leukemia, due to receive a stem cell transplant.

The CDR3 coding sequence is TGCAGCGTTGAAGATCGGGACAGGGGGCTGCACATTCAGTACTTC. Translating gives CSVEDRDRGLHIQYF. V is TRBV29-1 and J is TRBJ2-4, with TRBD1 matching over 12 bases. This CDR3 has 15 residues. Trimming cost V 0 bases and J 8 bases; bases outside gene matches: 5. Germline V gene data show CDR1 as SQVTM and CDR2 as ANQGSEA. The whole variable domain, filled in from reference TRBV29-1 and TRBJ2-4, reads SAVISQKPSRDICQRGTSLTIQCQVDSQVTMMFWYRQQPGQSLTLIATANQGSEATYESGFVIDKFPISRPNLTFSTLTVSNMSPEDSSIYLCSVEDRDRGLHIQYFGAGTRLSVL.